What follows is one T cell receptor beta chain and its context. This entry belongs to a study of blood T cell repertoires in COVID-19. CDR3 size: 16 residues. Germline CDR1 KGHDR, CDR2 SFDVKD. The trim removed 4 bases at V and 0 bases at J, leaving 7 bases unmatched. This table comes from immunoSEQ multiplex PCR, and its TCRdb copy is limited to in-frame clones, with some not included. The sample carries about 190,000 clones, around 83% recorded once. The chain couples TRBV24-1 to TRBJ1-1, with TRBD1 matching over 7 bases. The origin of this receptor is a woman between 40 and 50 years old with acute or convalescent COVID-19. Sequencing was performed on peripheral blood. The CDR3 DNA sequence: TGTGCCACCAGTGAATCCGGACAGGATGTGAACACTGAAGCTTTCTTT. It encodes CATSESGQDVNTEAFF.